The 16 T cell receptor beta chains presented below share a single source sample, sequenced in a study of T-cell memory formation after mild COVID-19. One entry per CDR3 protein, called by TCRdb with MiXCR from the 5' RACE reads. The sample yields roughly 310,000 distinct CDR3 sequences, around a sixth seen once. The sample consisted of PBMCs or a T cell subset sorted from them (not recorded which). Every receptor here comes from a man younger than 35 who had mild COVID-19 (a few samples of this study predate the infection). Cell type and time point are not known.

This clonotype was detected many times. The rearrangement links TRBV12-3 or TRBV12-4 to TRBJ2-5, with D possibly matching TRBD2 (6 bases). Deletions cut 5 bases from V and 3 bases from J, with 13 bases between. This CDR3 has 14 residues. The CDR3, as DNA: TGTGCCAGCAGTCCTTACTCGGGGGAAGAGACCCAGTACTTC. It encodes CASSPYSGEETQYF.

The CDR3 spells CASSQSGARGYTF. Written as DNA, the CDR3 is TGTGCCAGCAGCCAATCGGGGGCCCGTGGCTACACCTTC. The chain links TRBV4-2 to TRBJ1-2; the D gene is possibly TRBD1 (6 bases). Germline lookup yields CDR1 LGHNA and CDR2 YNFKEQ. CDR3 length: 13 residues. V dropped 2 bases and J dropped 7 bases, with 11 bases sitting between them.

This clonotype was detected only a few times. J is TRBJ2-7 and V is TRBV5-6; D unresolved. The CDR3 has 15 amino acids. V lost 3 bases and J 0 bases, leaving 13 bases between the germline ends. The germline V gene encodes CDR1 SGHDT and CDR2 YYEEEE. This CDR3 is CASSWRFSSSYEQYF. The CDR3, as DNA: TGTGCCAGCAGCTGGCGGTTTTCTAGCTCCTACGAGCAGTACTTC.

This chain joins TRBV30 and TRBJ2-5, with 9 bases lining up with TRBD1. The CDR3 consists of 14 residues. CDR1 and CDR2 (germline): GTSNPN, SVGIG (reference sequence). Germline trimming cut 3 bases from V and 0 bases from J; bases unmatched to any gene: 2. CDR3 DNA sequence: TGTGCCTGGAGGGGGACAGGGCACCAAGAGACCCAGTACTTC. Protein sequence: CAWRGTGHQETQYF.

This clonotype was observed a few times. V gene TRBV5-6 combines with J gene TRBJ2-5; 7 bases agree with TRBD2. This CDR3 is built from 15 residues. Germline CDR1 is SGHDT and CDR2 is YYEEEE. The J segment lost 1 base and the V segment lost 4 bases, leaving 7 bases of the junction unmatched. For the CDR3, the DNA is TGTGCCAGCAGCGGCACATGGGGGGGCCAAGAGACCCAGTACTTC. Its translation: CASSGTWGGQETQYF.

Remarks on this clonotype: The junction departs from germline at one end; a sequencing error may be responsible. The chain links TRBV6-2 or TRBV6-3 to TRBJ2-3; D is uncertain. The CDR3 covers 13 residues. Germline values: CDR1 MNHEY, CDR2 SVGEGT. The DNA for the CDR3 is TGTGCCAGCACTTACTCACGCACAGATACGCAGTATTTT. It encodes CASTYSRTDTQYF.

This chain links TRBV7-2 with TRBJ2-7; TRBD1 matches 10 bases. Per germline, CDR1 SGHTA and CDR2 FQGNSA. V was pared by 5 bases and J by 6 bases, with 7 bases of the junction left unmatched. There are 14 residues in the CDR3. As DNA, the CDR3 is TGTGCCAGCAGCCTGGGGACAGGGGTCGGCGAGCAGTACTTC. Protein product: CASSLGTGVGEQYF. Full variable domain (outside the CDR3, taken from reference TRBV7-2 and TRBJ2-7): GAGVSQSPSNKVTEKGKDVELRCDPISGHTALYWYRQSLGQGLEFLIYFQGNSAPDKSGLPSDRFSAERTGGSVSTLTIQRTQQEDSAVYLCASSLGTGVGEQYFGPGTRLTVT.

V usage is TRBV3-1 and J usage is TRBJ2-3; no definite D call. Germline CDR1 and CDR2: LGHDT and YNNKEL (reference sequence). This CDR3 region has 15 residues. Trimming shortened V by 4 bases and J by 3 bases, and 14 bases separated the two germline ends. CDR3 DNA: TGTGCCAGCAGCCCGTATAGGGCCGCAACAGATACGCAGTATTTT. Protein product: CASSPYRAATDTQYF.

The V call is TRBV5-1, the J call TRBJ2-7; D is possibly TRBD2 (6 bases). Trimming removed 5 bases from V and 5 bases from J, with 11 bases in between. This CDR3 is 12 amino acids long. Looked up from germline, CDR1 is SGHRS and CDR2 is YFSETQ. CDR3 sequence (DNA): TGCGCCAGCAGACTGGAGGGTAACGAGCAGTACTTC. Its translation is CASRLEGNEQYF.

V gene TRBV28 combines with J gene TRBJ2-7; D is possibly TRBD1 or TRBD2 (5 bases each). Trimming pared 1 base from V and 4 bases from J, leaving 17 bases between. CDR1 and CDR2 from the germline V gene are MDHEN and SYDVKM. This CDR3 spans 16 amino acids. CDR3 residues: CASSLSGTLGRYEQYV. CDR3 coding DNA: TGTGCCAGCAGTTTATCGGGGACCCTGGGCCGTTACGAGCAGTACGTC.

A few counts support this clonotype. The chain links TRBV6-6 to TRBJ1-5; D unresolved. The germline V and J ends were trimmed by 0 bases and 5 bases, with 11 bases remaining between them. Germline V lookup: CDR1 MNHNY, CDR2 SVGAGI (reference sequence). This CDR3 has 15 residues. CDR3 sequence reads: CASSYSFGDDQPQHF. DNA for the CDR3: TGTGCCAGCAGTTACTCATTTGGAGACGATCAGCCCCAGCATTTT.

The chain couples TRBV6-5 to TRBJ2-7; D not certain. The V gene lost 2 bases and the J gene lost 2 bases, with 7 bases spanning the gap. The CDR3 is 13 residues long. Per the germline V gene, CDR1 is MNHEY and CDR2 is SVGAGI. The CDR3: CASSYLGPYEQYF. The CDR3, as DNA: TGTGCCAGCAGTTACCTAGGGCCCTACGAGCAGTACTTC.

The rearrangement uses TRBV4-1 and TRBJ1-2; tentatively, D is TRBD1 (5 bases). The CDR3 has 14 residues. Germline loops: CDR1 MGHRA, CDR2 YSYEKL. Trimming pared 5 bases from V and 4 bases from J, leaving 14 bases between. CDR3 nucleotide sequence: TGCGCCAGCAGCGGGACCGGAGGAGGCTATGGCTACACCTTC. Translation: CASSGTGGGYGYTF.

The rearrangement joins TRBV27 to TRBJ2-1; 7 positions agree with TRBD1. With 7 bases clipped from V and 0 bases from J, the junction kept 6 bases outside the gene matches. CDR1 is MNHEY and CDR2 is SMNVEV in the germline V gene (reference sequence). The CDR3 is made up of 15 amino acids. The CDR3 region is CASNFRGLSYNEQFF. The CDR3 DNA reads as TGTGCCAGCAACTTTAGGGGGCTCTCCTACAATGAGCAGTTCTTC.

The V gene is TRBV7-2, the J gene TRBJ1-4; 10 bases align to TRBD1. The germline V gene encodes CDR1 SGHTA and CDR2 FQGNSA. The CDR3 spans 15 residues. V lost 5 bases, J lost 6 bases, and 6 bases stayed unmatched. The CDR3 region is CASSPMTGGDEKLFF. CDR3 coding DNA: TGTGCCAGCAGCCCTATGACAGGGGGCGATGAAAAACTGTTTTTT.

CDR3 DNA: TGTGCCAGCAGCTTACCCCCGCCCGGGACGGTCTACGAGCAGTACTTC. Protein product: CASSLPPPGTVYEQYF. The V call is TRBV7-2, the J call TRBJ2-7, with D perhaps being TRBD1 or TRBD2 (5 bases each). The CDR3 is made up of 16 amino acids. Trimming took off 2 bases at V and 3 bases at J, with 17 bases between the two ends. CDR1 is SGHTA and CDR2 is FQGNSA in the germline V gene.